This T cell receptor beta chain comes out of a study of cytomegalovirus exposure and HLA in healthy donors. Study overall: In terms of ancestry, the Caucasian-associated cluster contained 75% to 90% of the 300 to 400 genotyped donors.

Vbeta (60) and Jbeta (13) primers were used in the PCR. The data were produced by immunoSEQ multiplex PCR, yet TCRdb's version contains in-frame clones alone and is incomplete. The sample holds some 160,000 clones, around 77% seen once. V was clipped by 6 bases and J by 0 bases, with 11 bases between them. CDR1 MDHEN and CDR2 SYDVKM come from the germline V gene. The CDR3 extends over 15 amino acids. Sequencing was performed on PBMCs. This clonotype originated in a woman aged 25 to 39 in good health and CMV-seronegative. The chain couples TRBV28 to TRBJ2-2; D possibly corresponds to TRBD1 (5 bases). The CDR3 DNA reads TGTGCCAGCAGACCTGACAGTCCGAACACCGGGGAGCTGTTTTTT. Protein: CASRPDSPNTGELFF.